This is a list of T cell receptor beta chains from one sample in a study of blood T cell repertoires in COVID-19. Using immunoSEQ multiplex PCR, the repertoire was profiled, and TCRdb retains in-frame clones only, with some absent. This table has some 200,000 clones, about 80% appearing once. Sequences were obtained from PBMCs or T cells enriched from blood (not recorded which). These receptors all come from a woman aged 40 to 50 with acute COVID-19. Each CDR3 is given with its conserved first and last residue. Fields, in order: J gene, V gene, CDR3 length, CDR3 protein.

J gene: TRBJ1-2; V gene: TRBV28; CDR3 length: 16; CDR3 protein: CASSKDTRTGGYGYTF
J gene: TRBJ2-2; V gene: TRBV10-3; CDR3 length: 16; CDR3 protein: CAISERQGAGTGELFF
J gene: TRBJ2-1; V gene: TRBV10-3; CDR3 length: 18; CDR3 protein: CAISESAGDATMLNEQFF
J gene: TRBJ1-2; V gene: TRBV5-1; CDR3 length: 14; CDR3 protein: CASSQGLANYGYTF
J gene: TRBJ1-2; V gene: TRBV19; CDR3 length: 15; CDR3 protein: CASSIEPGQLYGYTF
J gene: TRBJ2-1; V gene: TRBV19; CDR3 length: 16; CDR3 protein: CASSPAVMSSYNEQFF
J gene: TRBJ2-3; V gene: TRBV7-9; CDR3 length: 16; CDR3 protein: CASSPRSGKLTDTQYF
J gene: TRBJ1-1; V gene: TRBV18; CDR3 length: 16; CDR3 protein: CASSPLKGGVDTEAFF
J gene: TRBJ1-5; V gene: TRBV19; CDR3 length: 14; CDR3 protein: CATEQGVGNQPQHF
J gene: TRBJ2-7; V gene: TRBV3-1/TRBV3-2; CDR3 length: 15; CDR3 protein: CASSQGDRGRSEQYF
J gene: TRBJ1-5; V gene: TRBV7-8; CDR3 length: 16; CDR3 protein: CASSSGTGMGNQPQHF
J gene: TRBJ2-1; V gene: TRBV27; CDR3 length: 19; CDR3 protein: CASTLGGSGRVRWNNEQFF
J gene: TRBJ2-1; V gene: TRBV25-1; CDR3 length: 16; CDR3 protein: CASSPRKSGRADEQFF
J gene: TRBJ1-1; V gene: TRBV11-2; CDR3 length: 13; CDR3 protein: CASSWAGSTEAFF
J gene: TRBJ2-1; V gene: TRBV4-2; CDR3 length: 14; CDR3 protein: CASSQVSGTNEQFF
J gene: TRBJ1-1; V gene: TRBV12-5; CDR3 length: 15; CDR3 protein: CASGLEGAMNTEAFF
J gene: TRBJ1-2; V gene: TRBV9; CDR3 length: 13; CDR3 protein: CASSDRGGYGYTF
J gene: TRBJ2-2; V gene: TRBV20-1; CDR3 length: 16; CDR3 protein: CSASGLAGSNTGELFF
J gene: TRBJ1-2; V gene: TRBV28; CDR3 length: 16; CDR3 protein: CASSFPTTLANYGYTF
J gene: TRBJ1-5; V gene: TRBV19; CDR3 length: 18; CDR3 protein: CASTKNRYRTGGNQPQHF
J gene: TRBJ2-2; V gene: TRBV11-3; CDR3 length: 12; CDR3 protein: CASSPYTGELFF
J gene: TRBJ1-1; V gene: TRBV28; CDR3 length: 13; CDR3 protein: CASIGGALTEAFF
J gene: TRBJ2-7; V gene: TRBV28; CDR3 length: 14; CDR3 protein: CASTGLAGSYEQYF
J gene: TRBJ2-1; V gene: TRBV5-5; CDR3 length: 13; CDR3 protein: CASSPGGGDEQFF
J gene: TRBJ1-1; V gene: TRBV13; CDR3 length: 14; CDR3 protein: CASSIGQTNTEAFF
J gene: TRBJ1-2; V gene: TRBV18; CDR3 length: 16; CDR3 protein: CASSPLAGGYNYGYTF
J gene: TRBJ1-2; V gene: TRBV5-4; CDR3 length: 14; CDR3 protein: CASSTAGTNYGYTF
J gene: TRBJ1-5; V gene: TRBV10-3; CDR3 length: 15; CDR3 protein: CAISDLGGGNQPQHF
J gene: TRBJ2-7; V gene: TRBV6-1; CDR3 length: 18; CDR3 protein: CASSGGTSGGPRSYEQYF
J gene: TRBJ2-1; V gene: TRBV30; CDR3 length: 13; CDR3 protein: CAWTSDRSNEQFF
J gene: TRBJ1-6; V gene: TRBV7-2; CDR3 length: 15; CDR3 protein: CASGAQGAINSPLHF
J gene: TRBJ2-5; V gene: TRBV6-1; CDR3 length: 16; CDR3 protein: CASSEGGRGYQETQYF
J gene: TRBJ2-3; V gene: TRBV9; CDR3 length: 14; CDR3 protein: CASSNTPSADTQYF
J gene: TRBJ1-5; V gene: TRBV27; CDR3 length: 14; CDR3 protein: CASSTQGSNQPQHF
J gene: TRBJ1-1; V gene: TRBV29-1; CDR3 length: 13; CDR3 protein: CSATGNGNTEAFF
J gene: TRBJ1-2; V gene: TRBV5-1; CDR3 length: 16; CDR3 protein: CASSLGFEGANYGYTF
J gene: TRBJ2-5; V gene: TRBV5-8; CDR3 length: 15; CDR3 protein: CASSFGDRVQETQYF
J gene: TRBJ1-5; V gene: TRBV4-2; CDR3 length: 15; CDR3 protein: CASSQGGTGDQPQHF
J gene: TRBJ1-3; V gene: TRBV7-8; CDR3 length: 15; CDR3 protein: CASSLAGAPGNTIYF
J gene: TRBJ2-5; V gene: TRBV28; CDR3 length: 15; CDR3 protein: CASRGGQGRLETQYF
J gene: TRBJ1-1; V gene: TRBV5-5; CDR3 length: 18; CDR3 protein: CASSHELQGSPLNTEAFF
J gene: TRBJ1-2; V gene: TRBV5-6; CDR3 length: 14; CDR3 protein: CASSWSDKLSGYTF
J gene: TRBJ2-5; V gene: TRBV7-7; CDR3 length: 15; CDR3 protein: CASSLRTGIQETQYF
J gene: TRBJ2-3; V gene: TRBV4-3; CDR3 length: 17; CDR3 protein: CASSQDNPAGGTDTQYF
J gene: TRBJ1-5; V gene: TRBV18; CDR3 length: 16; CDR3 protein: CASSPTGQFSNQPQHF
J gene: TRBJ2-7; V gene: TRBV5-5; CDR3 length: 14; CDR3 protein: CASTPQGPTYEQYF
J gene: TRBJ1-2; V gene: TRBV20-1; CDR3 length: 11; CDR3 protein: CSARGQYGYTF
J gene: TRBJ1-6; V gene: TRBV6-2/TRBV6-3; CDR3 length: 20; CDR3 protein: CASSYASGLVRQAYNSPLHF
J gene: TRBJ1-2; V gene: TRBV23-1; CDR3 length: 16; CDR3 protein: CASSRNQKQSFNGYTF
J gene: TRBJ1-1; V gene: TRBV2; CDR3 length: 12; CDR3 protein: CASSTGVTEAFF
J gene: TRBJ2-5; V gene: TRBV20-1; CDR3 length: 14; CDR3 protein: CSASGWTSPETQYF
J gene: TRBJ1-2; V gene: TRBV2; CDR3 length: 15; CDR3 protein: CASSESGGQIYGYTF
J gene: TRBJ1-6; V gene: TRBV27; CDR3 length: 15; CDR3 protein: CASRTRESQNSPLHF
J gene: TRBJ1-1; V gene: TRBV19; CDR3 length: 12; CDR3 protein: CASSLGQFEAFF
J gene: TRBJ2-7; V gene: TRBV5-6; CDR3 length: 16; CDR3 protein: CASSVGLAGVPYEQYF
J gene: TRBJ1-1; V gene: TRBV19; CDR3 length: 15; CDR3 protein: CASSRTGTWNTEAFF
J gene: TRBJ2-5; V gene: TRBV5-1; CDR3 length: 15; CDR3 protein: CASSAPSGIQETQYF
J gene: TRBJ2-1; V gene: TRBV5-6; CDR3 length: 11; CDR3 protein: CASSLLDEQFF
J gene: TRBJ1-2; V gene: TRBV24-1; CDR3 length: 13; CDR3 protein: CATSDTGYYGYTF